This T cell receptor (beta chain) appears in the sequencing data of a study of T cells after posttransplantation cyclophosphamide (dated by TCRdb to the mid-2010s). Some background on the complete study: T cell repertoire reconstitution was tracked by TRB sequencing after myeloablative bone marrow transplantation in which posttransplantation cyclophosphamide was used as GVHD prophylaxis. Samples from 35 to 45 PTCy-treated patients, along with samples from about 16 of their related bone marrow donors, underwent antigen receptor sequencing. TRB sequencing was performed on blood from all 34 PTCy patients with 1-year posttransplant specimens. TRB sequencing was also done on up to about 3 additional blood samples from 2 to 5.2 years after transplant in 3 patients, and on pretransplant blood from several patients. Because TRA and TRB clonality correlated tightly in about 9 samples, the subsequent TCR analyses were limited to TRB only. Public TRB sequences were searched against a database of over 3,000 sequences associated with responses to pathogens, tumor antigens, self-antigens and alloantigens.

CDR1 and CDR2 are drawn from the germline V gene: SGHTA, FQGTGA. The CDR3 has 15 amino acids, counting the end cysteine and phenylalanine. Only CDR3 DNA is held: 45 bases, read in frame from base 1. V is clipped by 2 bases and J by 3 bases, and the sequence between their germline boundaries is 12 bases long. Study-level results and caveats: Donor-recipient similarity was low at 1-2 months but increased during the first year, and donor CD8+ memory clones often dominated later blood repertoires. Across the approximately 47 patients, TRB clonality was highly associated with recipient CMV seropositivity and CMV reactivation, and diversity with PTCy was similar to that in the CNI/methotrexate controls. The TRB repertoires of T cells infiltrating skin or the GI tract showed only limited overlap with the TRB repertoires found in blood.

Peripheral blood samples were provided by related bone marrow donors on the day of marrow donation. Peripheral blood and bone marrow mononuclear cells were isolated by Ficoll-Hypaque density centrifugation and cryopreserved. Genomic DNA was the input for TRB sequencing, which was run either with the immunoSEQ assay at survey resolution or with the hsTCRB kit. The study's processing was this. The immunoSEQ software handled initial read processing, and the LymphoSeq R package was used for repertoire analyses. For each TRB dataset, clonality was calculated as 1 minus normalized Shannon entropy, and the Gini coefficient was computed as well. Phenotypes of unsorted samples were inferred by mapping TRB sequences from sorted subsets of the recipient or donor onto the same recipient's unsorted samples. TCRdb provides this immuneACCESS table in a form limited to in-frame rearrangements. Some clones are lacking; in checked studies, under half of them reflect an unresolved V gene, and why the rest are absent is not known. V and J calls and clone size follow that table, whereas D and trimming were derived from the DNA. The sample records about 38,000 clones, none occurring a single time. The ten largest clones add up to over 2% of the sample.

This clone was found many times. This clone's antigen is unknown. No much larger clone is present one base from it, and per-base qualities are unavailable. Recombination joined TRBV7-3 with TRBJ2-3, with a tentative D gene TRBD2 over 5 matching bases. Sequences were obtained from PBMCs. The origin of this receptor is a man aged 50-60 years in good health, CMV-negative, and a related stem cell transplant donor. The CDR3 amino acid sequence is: CASSLSLGMTDTQYF. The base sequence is TGTGCCAGCAGCTTATCGCTCGGGATGACAGATACGCAGTATTTT.